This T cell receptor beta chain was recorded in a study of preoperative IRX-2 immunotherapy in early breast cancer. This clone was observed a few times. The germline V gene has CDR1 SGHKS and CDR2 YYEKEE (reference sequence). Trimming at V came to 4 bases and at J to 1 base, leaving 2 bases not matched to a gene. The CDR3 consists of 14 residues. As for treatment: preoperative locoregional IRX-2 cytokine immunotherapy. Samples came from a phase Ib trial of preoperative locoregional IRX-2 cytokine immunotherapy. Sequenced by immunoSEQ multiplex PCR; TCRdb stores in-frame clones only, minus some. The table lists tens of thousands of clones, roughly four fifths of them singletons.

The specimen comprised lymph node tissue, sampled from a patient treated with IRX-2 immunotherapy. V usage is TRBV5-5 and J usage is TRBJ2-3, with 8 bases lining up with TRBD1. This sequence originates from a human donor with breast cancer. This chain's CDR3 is CASSVTGGTDTQYF. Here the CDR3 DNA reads TGTGCCAGCAGCGTGACAGGGGGCACAGATACGCAGTATTTT.